The sequence of this T cell receptor (beta chain) was determined in a study of T cell responses to AZD1222 COVID-19 vaccine. After removal of 2 bases from V and 3 bases from J, the junction contained 4 bases not matched to a gene. The length of the CDR3 is 15 residues. Germline V gives CDR1 MNHNS, CDR2 SASEGT. Overall study results and limits: The sample set comprised mostly white British donors with more females, and clonal diversity was possibly underestimated. Baseline serology detected seropositivity in only 6 or 7 AZD1222 recipients. Mapped onto spike, vaccine-associated CD4 TCRs spanned it and were dominant at 160-218 and 743-854. Unmutated variant regions are reportedly the target of nearly half of TCRs that are spike-specific.

In regard to this clone: Its antigen remains unknown.

The assay was immunoSEQ multiplex PCR, and TCRdb's table has in-frame clones only and misses some. The profile shows fewer than 200,000 clones, around 89% of them singletons. Here the sequenced sample was peripheral blood, taken 28 days after the second AZD1222 dose. The TCR was taken from an adult who received the AZD1222 COVID-19 vaccine. The chain links TRBV6-1 to TRBJ1-5, with TRBD1 identical over 7 bases. The CDR3 loop is CASSEMGQPNQPQHF. The DNA for the CDR3 is TGTGCCAGCAGTGAAATGGGACAGCCCAATCAGCCCCAGCATTTT.